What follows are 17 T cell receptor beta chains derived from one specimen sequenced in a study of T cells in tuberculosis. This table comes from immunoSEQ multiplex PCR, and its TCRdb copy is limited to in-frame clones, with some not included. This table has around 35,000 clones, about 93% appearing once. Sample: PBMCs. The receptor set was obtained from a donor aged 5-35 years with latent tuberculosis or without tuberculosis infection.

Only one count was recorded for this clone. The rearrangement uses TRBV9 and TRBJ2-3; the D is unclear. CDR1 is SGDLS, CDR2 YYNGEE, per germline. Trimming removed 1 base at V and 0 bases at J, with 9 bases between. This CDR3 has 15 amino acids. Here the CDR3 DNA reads TGTGCCAGCAGCGTATCCCCCACTAGCACAGATACGCAGTATTTT. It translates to CASSVSPTSTDTQYF. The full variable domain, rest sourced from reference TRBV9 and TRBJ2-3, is DSGVTQTPKHLITATGQRVTLRCSPRSGDLSVYWYQQSLDQGLQFLIQYYNGEERAKGNILERFSAQQFPDLHSELNLSSLELGDSALYFCASSVSPTSTDTQYFGPGTRLTVL.

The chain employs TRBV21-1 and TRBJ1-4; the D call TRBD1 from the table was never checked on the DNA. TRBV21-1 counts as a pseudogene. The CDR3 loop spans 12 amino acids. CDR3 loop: CASSTGIEKLFF. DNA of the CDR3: TGTGCCAGCAGCACAGGGATTGAAAAACTGTTTTTT.

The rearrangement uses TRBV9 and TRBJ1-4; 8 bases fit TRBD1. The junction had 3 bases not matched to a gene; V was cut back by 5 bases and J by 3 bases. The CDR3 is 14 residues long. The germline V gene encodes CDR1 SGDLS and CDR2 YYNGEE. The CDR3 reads CASSRQGSNEKLFF. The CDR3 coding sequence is TGTGCCAGCAGTCGACAGGGGTCTAATGAAAAACTGTTTTTT.

The CDR3 here is CAWSEGTGNSPLHF. In DNA form, the CDR3 reads TGTGCCTGGAGTGAGGGGACAGGTAATTCACCCCTCCACTTT. The rearrangement links TRBV30 to TRBJ1-6, with 8 bases lining up with TRBD1. Trimming took 1 base from V and 6 from J; bases not matched to a gene: 2. From germline, CDR1 is GTSNPN and CDR2 SVGIG (reference sequence). This CDR3 is 14 amino acids long. Together with reference TRBV30 and TRBJ1-6, the CDR3 gives the full variable domain: SQTIHQWPATLVQPVGSPLSLECTVEGTSNPNLYWYRQAAGRGLQLLFYSVGIGQISSEVPQNLSASRPQDRQFILSSKKLLLSDSGFYLCAWSEGTGNSPLHFGNGTRLTVT.

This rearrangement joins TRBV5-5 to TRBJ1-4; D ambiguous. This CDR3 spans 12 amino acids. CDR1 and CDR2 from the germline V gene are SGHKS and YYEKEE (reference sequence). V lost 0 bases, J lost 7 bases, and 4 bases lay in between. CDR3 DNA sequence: TGTGCCAGCAGCTTGGAGCCTGAAAAACTGTTTTTT. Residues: CASSLEPEKLFF.

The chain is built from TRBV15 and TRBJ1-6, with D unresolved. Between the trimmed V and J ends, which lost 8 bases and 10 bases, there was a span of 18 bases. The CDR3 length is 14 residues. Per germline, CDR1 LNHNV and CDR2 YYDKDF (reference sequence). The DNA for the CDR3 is TGTGCCACCGGTCCCCTCACTATAGGATCACCCCTCCACTTT. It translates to CATGPLTIGSPLHF.

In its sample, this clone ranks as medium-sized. In DNA, the CDR3 is TGTGCCTGTACCCTCAGGAGCGGCTCCGTCCAGTACTTC. It encodes CACTLRSGSVQYF. J is TRBJ2-7 and V is TRBV30; weak D call: TRBD2 (5 bases). Germline CDR1 GTSNPN, CDR2 SVGIG (reference sequence). V lost 6 bases, J lost 10 bases, and 22 bases lay in between. The CDR3 sequence is 13 residues long.

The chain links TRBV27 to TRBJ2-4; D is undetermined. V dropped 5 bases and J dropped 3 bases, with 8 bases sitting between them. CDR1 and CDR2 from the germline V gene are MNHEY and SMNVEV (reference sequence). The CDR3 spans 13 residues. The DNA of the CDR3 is TGTGCCAGCAGTCGATACGGCAAAAACATTCAGTACTTC. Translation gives CASSRYGKNIQYF.

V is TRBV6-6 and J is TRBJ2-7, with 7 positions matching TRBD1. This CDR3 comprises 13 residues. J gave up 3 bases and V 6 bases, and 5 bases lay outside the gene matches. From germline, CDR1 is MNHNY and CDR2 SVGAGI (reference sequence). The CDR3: CASSRDRDYEQYF. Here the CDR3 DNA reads TGTGCCAGCAGCCGGGACAGAGACTACGAGCAGTACTTC.

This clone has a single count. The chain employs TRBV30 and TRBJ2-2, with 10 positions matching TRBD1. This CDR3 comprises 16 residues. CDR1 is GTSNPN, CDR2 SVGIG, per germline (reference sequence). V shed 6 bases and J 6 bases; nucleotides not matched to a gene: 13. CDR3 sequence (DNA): TGTGCCTGCCCGAAAGCCGCCGGGACAGGGGCCGGGGAGCTGTTTTTT. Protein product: CACPKAAGTGAGELFF.

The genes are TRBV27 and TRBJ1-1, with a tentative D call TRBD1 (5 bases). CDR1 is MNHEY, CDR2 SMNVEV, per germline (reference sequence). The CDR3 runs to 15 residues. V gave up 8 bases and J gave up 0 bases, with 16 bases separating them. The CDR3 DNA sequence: TGTGCCAGCTGCGTTAGGGGCGTTATGAACACTGAAGCTTTCTTT. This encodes CASCVRGVMNTEAFF.

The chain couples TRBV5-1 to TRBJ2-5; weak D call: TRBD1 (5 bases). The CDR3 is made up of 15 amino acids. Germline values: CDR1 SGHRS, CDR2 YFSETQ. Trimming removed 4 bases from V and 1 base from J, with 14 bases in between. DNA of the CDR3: TGCGCCAGCAGCGCGAGCACAGGACCCCAAGAGACCCAGTACTTC. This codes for CASSASTGPQETQYF. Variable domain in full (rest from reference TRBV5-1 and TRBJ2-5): KAGVTQTPRYLIKTRGQQVTLSCSPISGHRSVSWYQQTPGQGLQFLFEYFSETQRNKGNFPGRFSGRQFSNSRSEMNVSTLELGDSALYLCASSASTGPQETQYFGPGTRLLVL.

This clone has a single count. The CDR3 is CASSLRSGTGVYGYTF. CDR3 in DNA: TGTGCCAGCAGCTTAAGGTCCGGGACAGGGGTCTATGGCTACACCTTC. The chain has TRBV7-2 and TRBJ1-2; 10 bases line up with TRBD1. CDR1 is SGHTA, CDR2 FQGNSA, per germline. This CDR3 has 16 residues. V lost 2 bases, J lost 4 bases, and 7 bases stayed unmatched.

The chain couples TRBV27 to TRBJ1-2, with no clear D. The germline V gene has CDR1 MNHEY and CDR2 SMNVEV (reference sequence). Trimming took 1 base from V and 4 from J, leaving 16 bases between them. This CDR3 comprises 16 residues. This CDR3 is CASSLYPRVGVYGYTF. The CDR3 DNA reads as TGTGCCAGCAGTTTATACCCGAGAGTTGGAGTCTATGGCTACACCTTC.

CDR3 region: CASSLDLVSGRGGYTF. CDR3 nucleotide sequence: TGTGCCAGCAGCTTAGACCTGGTGTCCGGGAGGGGCGGCTACACCTTC. The V gene is TRBV7-2, the J gene TRBJ1-2; perhaps TRBD1 as D (5 bases). CDR3 length: 16 amino acids. Germline V CDR1 and CDR2: SGHTA, FQGNSA. V was trimmed by 1 base and J by 8 bases, leaving 20 bases between them.

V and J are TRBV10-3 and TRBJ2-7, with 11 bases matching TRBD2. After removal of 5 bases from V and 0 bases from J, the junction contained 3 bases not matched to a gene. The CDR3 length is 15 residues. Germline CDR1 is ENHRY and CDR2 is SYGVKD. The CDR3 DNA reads TGTGCCATCAGTCCGACTAGCGGGGTCTCCTACGAGCAGTACTTC. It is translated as CAISPTSGVSYEQYF.

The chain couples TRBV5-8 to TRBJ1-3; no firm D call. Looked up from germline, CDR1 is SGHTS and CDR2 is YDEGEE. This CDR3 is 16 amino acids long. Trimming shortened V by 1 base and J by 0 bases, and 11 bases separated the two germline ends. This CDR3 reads CASSLFGRGSGNTIYF. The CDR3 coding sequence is TGTGCCAGCAGCTTGTTTGGGAGAGGCTCTGGAAACACCATATATTTT.